The rows below give T cell receptor beta chains drawn from one sample of a study of blood T cell repertoires in COVID-19. Only in-frame clones appear in the TCRdb table, and some are missing; sequencing was by immunoSEQ multiplex PCR. The sample lists about 240,000 clones; just under 85% were seen once. The sequenced sample was peripheral blood. These receptors all come from a woman at least 80 years old with acute or convalescent COVID-19. Both conserved end residues are part of each CDR3. Fields, in order: J gene, D gene, V gene, clone size, CDR3 DNA, CDR3 protein. D genes are given only for firm matches. The size field is filled for only some rows; it gives once, few, many or a size class.

j_call: TRBJ2-3
d_call: TRBD2
v_call: TRBV18
clone_size: -
cdr3_nt: TGTGCCAGCTCACCTATGATAGCGGGGACTAGCACAGATACGCAGTATTTT
cdr3_aa: CASSPMIAGTSTDTQYF

j_call: TRBJ1-1
d_call: -
v_call: TRBV4-2
clone_size: -
cdr3_nt: TGTGCCAGCAGCCAAGGACACGAAACGAACACTGAAGCTTTCTTT
cdr3_aa: CASSQGHETNTEAFF

j_call: TRBJ1-2
d_call: -
v_call: TRBV19
clone_size: -
cdr3_nt: TGTGCCAGTACCTCAGGGTATGGCTACACCTTC
cdr3_aa: CASTSGYGYTF

j_call: TRBJ2-5
d_call: TRBD2
v_call: TRBV5-1
clone_size: once
cdr3_nt: TGCGCCAGCAGCGGGGGAGCGGGGGGACAAGAGACCCAGTACTTC
cdr3_aa: CASSGGAGGQETQYF

j_call: TRBJ2-7
d_call: -
v_call: TRBV3-1/TRBV3-2
clone_size: -
cdr3_nt: TGTGCCAGCAGCCAACCCCCTACCAGGTCGCAGGGCTACGAGCAGTACTTC
cdr3_aa: CASSQPPTRSQGYEQYF

j_call: TRBJ2-1
d_call: TRBD1
v_call: TRBV7-7
clone_size: -
cdr3_nt: TGTGCTAGCAGCTTAGGGACAGGGGGTAATGAGCAGTTCTTC
cdr3_aa: CASSLGTGGNEQFF

j_call: TRBJ2-5
d_call: -
v_call: TRBV7-9
clone_size: -
cdr3_nt: TGTGCCAGCAGCTTAGCACTAGGGGGGAGGGCCCAGTACTTC
cdr3_aa: CASSLALGGRAQYF

j_call: TRBJ1-2
d_call: -
v_call: TRBV6-5
clone_size: -
cdr3_nt: TGTGCCAGCAGGGGGGCAGGGGACGGCTACACCTTC
cdr3_aa: CASRGAGDGYTF

j_call: TRBJ2-2
d_call: -
v_call: TRBV6-5
clone_size: -
cdr3_nt: TGTGCCAGCAGGGCGGAGGGCTACACCGGGGAGCTGTTTTTT
cdr3_aa: CASRAEGYTGELFF

j_call: TRBJ1-2
d_call: TRBD1
v_call: TRBV5-4
clone_size: -
cdr3_nt: TGTGCCAGCAGCTCTTTAACAGGGGGCGGTTTGGGCTATGGCTACACCTTC
cdr3_aa: CASSSLTGGGLGYGYTF

j_call: TRBJ1-2
d_call: -
v_call: TRBV20-1
clone_size: -
cdr3_nt: TGCAGTGCTAGAGGAGGGCACGGCTACACCTTC
cdr3_aa: CSARGGHGYTF

j_call: TRBJ1-2
d_call: TRBD1
v_call: TRBV10-1
clone_size: -
cdr3_nt: TGCGCCAGCAGTCACAGGGGGCGGGATGGCTACACCTTC
cdr3_aa: CASSHRGRDGYTF

j_call: TRBJ1-1
d_call: -
v_call: TRBV6-2/TRBV6-3
clone_size: -
cdr3_nt: TGTGCCAGCAGTTACATCGGCGACATGAACACTGAAGCTTTCTTT
cdr3_aa: CASSYIGDMNTEAFF

j_call: TRBJ1-6
d_call: -
v_call: TRBV4-2
clone_size: -
cdr3_nt: TGTGCCAGCAGCTTCCAGGGGCGAAATTCACCCCTCCACTTT
cdr3_aa: CASSFQGRNSPLHF

j_call: TRBJ2-1
d_call: TRBD2
v_call: TRBV7-6
clone_size: -
cdr3_nt: TGTGCCAGCAGCTTAGAGAGAGCGGGGGCCTTCAATGAGCAGTTCTTC
cdr3_aa: CASSLERAGAFNEQFF

j_call: TRBJ2-3
d_call: TRBD1
v_call: TRBV7-2
clone_size: -
cdr3_nt: TGTGCCAGCAGCTTAACAGGGGGCGGCACAGATACGCAGTATTTT
cdr3_aa: CASSLTGGGTDTQYF

j_call: TRBJ1-1
d_call: TRBD1
v_call: TRBV28
clone_size: -
cdr3_nt: TGTGCCAGCAGCGCCCCCTACAGGGGCACTGAAGCTTTCTTT
cdr3_aa: CASSAPYRGTEAFF

j_call: TRBJ1-1
d_call: TRBD1
v_call: TRBV5-1
clone_size: once
cdr3_nt: TGCGCCAGCAGCTTGGGGCAGGGGGCGATGGTCGGTGAAGCTTTCTTT
cdr3_aa: CASSLGQGAMVGEAFF

j_call: TRBJ2-2
d_call: TRBD1
v_call: TRBV11-2
clone_size: -
cdr3_nt: TGTGCCAGCAGCCCGTATTCGGGGACAGGGCTCACCGGGGAGCTGTTTTTT
cdr3_aa: CASSPYSGTGLTGELFF

j_call: TRBJ2-1
d_call: TRBD2
v_call: TRBV11-2
clone_size: -
cdr3_nt: TGTGCCAGCAGCTTTCAGCGGGGGGGAGCCAATGAGCAGTTCTTC
cdr3_aa: CASSFQRGGANEQFF

j_call: TRBJ2-5
d_call: -
v_call: TRBV3-1/TRBV3-2
clone_size: -
cdr3_nt: TGTGCCAGCAGCCCCCTGACAGGTTACCAAGAGACCCAGTACTTC
cdr3_aa: CASSPLTGYQETQYF

j_call: TRBJ2-2
d_call: TRBD1
v_call: TRBV5-5
clone_size: -
cdr3_nt: TGTGCCAGCAGCCGACAGGGGGCGAACACCGGGGAGCTGTTTTTT
cdr3_aa: CASSRQGANTGELFF

j_call: TRBJ1-1
d_call: -
v_call: TRBV5-4
clone_size: once
cdr3_nt: TGTGCCTCCCGCGAGGGGACAAGCAACACTGAAGCTTTCTTT
cdr3_aa: CASREGTSNTEAFF

j_call: TRBJ1-5
d_call: -
v_call: TRBV6-5
clone_size: -
cdr3_nt: TGTGCCAGCAGGAGGGTGGGCAACAATCAGCCCCAGCATTTT
cdr3_aa: CASRRVGNNQPQHF

j_call: TRBJ1-3
d_call: -
v_call: TRBV29-1
clone_size: once
cdr3_nt: TGCAGCGTTGAAGACCGGACAAGGGGGATGAGCAGCTCTGGAAACACCATATATTTT
cdr3_aa: CSVEDRTRGMSSSGNTIYF

j_call: TRBJ2-1
d_call: TRBD2
v_call: TRBV9
clone_size: -
cdr3_nt: TGTGCCAGCAGCCCAAGCGGGGGCCCTTACAATGAGCAGTTCTTC
cdr3_aa: CASSPSGGPYNEQFF

j_call: TRBJ2-7
d_call: -
v_call: TRBV5-1
clone_size: -
cdr3_nt: TGCGCCAGCAGCACCCAGGGGGGCTCGTCCTACGAGCAGTACTTC
cdr3_aa: CASSTQGGSSYEQYF

j_call: TRBJ1-6
d_call: TRBD1
v_call: TRBV27
clone_size: once
cdr3_nt: TGTGCCAGCAGAAACTCTGCCCGGACAGGGCCCCTCGGTGGCCTTAATTCACCCCTCCACTTT
cdr3_aa: CASRNSARTGPLGGLNSPLHF

j_call: TRBJ2-5
d_call: TRBD2
v_call: TRBV29-1
clone_size: -
cdr3_nt: TGCAGCGCCCCTCTTCGGGGGGGCCAAGAGACCCAGTACTTC
cdr3_aa: CSAPLRGGQETQYF

j_call: TRBJ1-4
d_call: -
v_call: TRBV19
clone_size: -
cdr3_nt: TGTGCCAGTAGTATGTTGAGTAATGAAAAACTGTTTTTT
cdr3_aa: CASSMLSNEKLFF

j_call: TRBJ1-2
d_call: TRBD1
v_call: TRBV2
clone_size: -
cdr3_nt: TGTGCCAGCAGACCAGGGGGTCGGGGTAACTATGGCTACACCTTC
cdr3_aa: CASRPGGRGNYGYTF

j_call: TRBJ2-3
d_call: -
v_call: TRBV27
clone_size: -
cdr3_nt: TGTGCCAGCAGTTTTTCGGGGGGCGCGTCTTGGGCAGATACGCAGTATTTT
cdr3_aa: CASSFSGGASWADTQYF

j_call: TRBJ1-3
d_call: -
v_call: TRBV5-6
clone_size: -
cdr3_nt: TGTGCCAGCAGCTTGTCGGGAAACACCATATATTTT
cdr3_aa: CASSLSGNTIYF

j_call: TRBJ1-1
d_call: TRBD1
v_call: TRBV7-9
clone_size: few
cdr3_nt: TGTGCCAGCAGCTCCGACTCGGACAGGAGTGAAGCTTTCTTT
cdr3_aa: CASSSDSDRSEAFF

j_call: TRBJ2-1
d_call: -
v_call: TRBV11-3
clone_size: -
cdr3_nt: TGTGCCAGCAGCTTAAATACGGGACAACAGTTCTTC
cdr3_aa: CASSLNTGQQFF

j_call: TRBJ2-7
d_call: TRBD2
v_call: TRBV3-1/TRBV3-2
clone_size: -
cdr3_nt: TGTGCCAGCAGCCAAGATCGGGAGGCCACTTCCTACGAGCAGTACTTC
cdr3_aa: CASSQDREATSYEQYF

j_call: TRBJ1-6
d_call: -
v_call: TRBV6-4
clone_size: -
cdr3_nt: TGTGCCAGCCACCCTACGGCGGGTTCACCCCTCCACTTT
cdr3_aa: CASHPTAGSPLHF

j_call: TRBJ2-3
d_call: TRBD1
v_call: TRBV7-3
clone_size: -
cdr3_nt: TGTGCCAGCAGCAACCCGGGACAGGGGATGAGCACAGATACGCAGTATTTT
cdr3_aa: CASSNPGQGMSTDTQYF

j_call: TRBJ2-2
d_call: -
v_call: TRBV4-1
clone_size: -
cdr3_nt: TGCGCCAGCAGCCAAGATAGAGCGGCCGGGGAGCTGTTTTTT
cdr3_aa: CASSQDRAAGELFF

j_call: TRBJ2-7
d_call: TRBD1
v_call: TRBV2
clone_size: -
cdr3_nt: TGTGCCAGCATGGGGACAGGGAAATACGAGCAGTACTTC
cdr3_aa: CASMGTGKYEQYF

j_call: TRBJ1-1
d_call: -
v_call: TRBV7-9
clone_size: -
cdr3_nt: TGTGCCAGCAGCTTAGGGGGAGGCACTGAAGCTTTCTTT
cdr3_aa: CASSLGGGTEAFF

j_call: TRBJ2-2
d_call: TRBD1
v_call: TRBV27
clone_size: -
cdr3_nt: TGTGCCAGCAGTTTAGTGGCAGGGGGTACCGGGGAGCTGTTTTTT
cdr3_aa: CASSLVAGGTGELFF

j_call: TRBJ2-7
d_call: -
v_call: TRBV6-5
clone_size: -
cdr3_nt: TGTGCCAGCAGTTACTCGGCGGGGGCGGCCTACGAGCAGTACTTC
cdr3_aa: CASSYSAGAAYEQYF

j_call: TRBJ1-5
d_call: -
v_call: TRBV2
clone_size: -
cdr3_nt: TGTGCCAGCAGTGAAGTCCAGGGGATAGGTCAGCCCCAGCATTTT
cdr3_aa: CASSEVQGIGQPQHF

j_call: TRBJ1-2
d_call: -
v_call: TRBV10-3
clone_size: -
cdr3_nt: TGTGCCATCAGTGAGTCACGAGGAGGGTACGGCTACACCTTC
cdr3_aa: CAISESRGGYGYTF

j_call: TRBJ2-7
d_call: TRBD1
v_call: TRBV20-1
clone_size: -
cdr3_nt: TGCAGTGCTAGTAGGCAGGGACAGGGGGAAGAATCCGAGCAGTACTTC
cdr3_aa: CSASRQGQGEESEQYF

j_call: TRBJ1-2
d_call: -
v_call: TRBV5-1
clone_size: -
cdr3_nt: TGCGCCAGCAGCCCACTTGTGGGGCCGGGTGGCTACACCTTC
cdr3_aa: CASSPLVGPGGYTF

j_call: TRBJ1-2
d_call: -
v_call: TRBV28
clone_size: -
cdr3_nt: TGTGCCAGCAGTTTACAGGTCTTCTATGGCTACACCTTC
cdr3_aa: CASSLQVFYGYTF

j_call: TRBJ1-5
d_call: -
v_call: TRBV5-1
clone_size: -
cdr3_nt: TGCGCCAGCAGCGAGGAGGCGGAGGGTCAGCCCCAGCATTTT
cdr3_aa: CASSEEAEGQPQHF

j_call: TRBJ1-2
d_call: -
v_call: TRBV18
clone_size: -
cdr3_nt: TGTGCCAGCTCACCCGGCACAGGGAACTATGGCTACACCTTC
cdr3_aa: CASSPGTGNYGYTF

j_call: TRBJ1-2
d_call: -
v_call: TRBV18
clone_size: once
cdr3_nt: TGTGCCAGCTCACAGAGTTACTATGGCTACACCTTC
cdr3_aa: CASSQSYYGYTF